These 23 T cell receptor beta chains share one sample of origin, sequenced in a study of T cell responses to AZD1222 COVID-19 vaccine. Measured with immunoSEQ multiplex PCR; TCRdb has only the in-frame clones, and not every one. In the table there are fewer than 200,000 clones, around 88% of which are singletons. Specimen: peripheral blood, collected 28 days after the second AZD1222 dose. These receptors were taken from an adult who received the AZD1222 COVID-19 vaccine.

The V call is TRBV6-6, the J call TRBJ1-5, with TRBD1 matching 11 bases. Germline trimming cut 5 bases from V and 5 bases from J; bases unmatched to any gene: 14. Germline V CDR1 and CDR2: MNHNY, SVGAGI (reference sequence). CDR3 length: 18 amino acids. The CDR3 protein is CASSPHLTGTGGHQPQHF. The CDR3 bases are TGTGCCAGCAGTCCACATCTGACCGGGACAGGGGGACATCAGCCCCAGCATTTT.

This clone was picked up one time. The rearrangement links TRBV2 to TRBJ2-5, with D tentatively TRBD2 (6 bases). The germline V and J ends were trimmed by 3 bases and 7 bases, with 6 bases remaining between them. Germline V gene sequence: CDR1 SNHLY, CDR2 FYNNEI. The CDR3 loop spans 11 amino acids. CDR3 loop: CASSERGTQYF. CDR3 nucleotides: TGTGCCAGCAGTGAGCGGGGGACCCAGTACTTC. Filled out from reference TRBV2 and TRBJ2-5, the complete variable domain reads EPEVTQTPSHQVTQMGQEVILRCVPISNHLYFYWYRQILGQKVEFLVSFYNNEISEKSEIFDDQFSVERPDGSNFTLKIRSTKLEDSAMYFCASSERGTQYFGPGTRLLVL.

CDR3 residues: CASSQEGRGPNTEAFF. The CDR3 DNA reads as TGCGCCAGCAGCCAAGAGGGTCGCGGTCCTAACACTGAAGCTTTCTTT. The chain employs TRBV4-3 and TRBJ1-1; D ambiguous. The germline gives CDR1 LGHNA, CDR2 YSLEER. Trimming took 0 bases from V and 2 from J, leaving 13 bases between them. The CDR3 length is 16 residues.

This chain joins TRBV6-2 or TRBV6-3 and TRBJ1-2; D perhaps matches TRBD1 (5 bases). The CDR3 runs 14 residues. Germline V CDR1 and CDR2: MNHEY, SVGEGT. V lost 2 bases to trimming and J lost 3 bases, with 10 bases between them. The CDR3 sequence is CASSYDRKDYGYTF. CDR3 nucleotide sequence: TGTGCCAGCAGTTACGACAGAAAAGACTATGGCTACACCTTC.

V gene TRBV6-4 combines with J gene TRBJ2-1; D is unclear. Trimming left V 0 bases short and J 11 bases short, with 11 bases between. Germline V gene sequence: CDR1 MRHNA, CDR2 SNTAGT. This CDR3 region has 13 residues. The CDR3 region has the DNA TGTGCCAGCAGTGACTCGAGGTTGGCGCAGCAGTTCTTC. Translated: CASSDSRLAQQFF.

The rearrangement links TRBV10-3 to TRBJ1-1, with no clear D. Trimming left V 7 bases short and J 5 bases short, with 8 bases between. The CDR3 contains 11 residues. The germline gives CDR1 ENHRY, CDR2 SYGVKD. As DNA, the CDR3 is TGTGCCATCACGGCGGGGACTGAAGCTTTCTTT. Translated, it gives CAITAGTEAFF.

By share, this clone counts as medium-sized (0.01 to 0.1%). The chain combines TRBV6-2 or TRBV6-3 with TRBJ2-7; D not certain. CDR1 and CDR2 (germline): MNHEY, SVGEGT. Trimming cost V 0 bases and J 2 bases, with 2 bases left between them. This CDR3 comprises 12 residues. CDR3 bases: TGTGCCAGCAGTTACTCGCCCTACGAGCAGTACTTC. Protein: CASSYSPYEQYF.

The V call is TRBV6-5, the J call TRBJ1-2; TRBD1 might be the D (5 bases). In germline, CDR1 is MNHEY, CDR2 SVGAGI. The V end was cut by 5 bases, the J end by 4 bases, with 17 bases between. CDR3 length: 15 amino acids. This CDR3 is CASSTSGATPYGYTF. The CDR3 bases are TGTGCCAGCAGTACCTCCGGGGCTACCCCCTATGGCTACACCTTC.

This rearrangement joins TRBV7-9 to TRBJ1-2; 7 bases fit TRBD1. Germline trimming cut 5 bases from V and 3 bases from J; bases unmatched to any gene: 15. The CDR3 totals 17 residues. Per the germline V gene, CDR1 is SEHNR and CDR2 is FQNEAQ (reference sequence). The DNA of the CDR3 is TGTGCCAGCAGCGACCGGGACAGTTTTCTCTCTGACTATGGCTACACCTTC. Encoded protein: CASSDRDSFLSDYGYTF.

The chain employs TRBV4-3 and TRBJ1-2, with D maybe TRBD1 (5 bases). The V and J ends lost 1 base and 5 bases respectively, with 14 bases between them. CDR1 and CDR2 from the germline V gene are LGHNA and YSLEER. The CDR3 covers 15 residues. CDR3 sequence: CASSQVDRPGYGYTF. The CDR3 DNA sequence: TGCGCCAGCAGCCAAGTAGACAGACCAGGGTATGGCTACACCTTC.

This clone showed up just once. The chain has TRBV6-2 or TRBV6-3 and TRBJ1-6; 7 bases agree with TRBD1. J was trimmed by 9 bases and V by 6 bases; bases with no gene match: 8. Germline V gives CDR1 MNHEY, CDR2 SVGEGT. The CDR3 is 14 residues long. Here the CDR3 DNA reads TGTGCCAGCAGCCCTGGGACAGAAACTTCACCCCTCCACTTT. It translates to CASSPGTETSPLHF.

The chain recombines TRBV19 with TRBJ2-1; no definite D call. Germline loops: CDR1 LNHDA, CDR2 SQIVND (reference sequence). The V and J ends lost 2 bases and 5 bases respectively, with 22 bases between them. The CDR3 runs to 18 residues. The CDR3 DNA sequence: TGTGCCAGTAGTATACTCCCCTCTGGGCACGACGGACACAATGAGCAGTTCTTC. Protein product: CASSILPSGHDGHNEQFF.

This CDR3 reads CASSYSFGDTQYF. In nucleotides, the CDR3 is TGTGCCAGCAGTTACTCATTTGGAGATACGCAGTATTTT. The rearrangement links TRBV6-5 to TRBJ2-3, with D hard to call. The V and J ends lost 0 bases and 5 bases respectively, with 6 bases between them. Germline CDR1 is MNHEY and CDR2 is SVGAGI. The CDR3 spans 13 residues.

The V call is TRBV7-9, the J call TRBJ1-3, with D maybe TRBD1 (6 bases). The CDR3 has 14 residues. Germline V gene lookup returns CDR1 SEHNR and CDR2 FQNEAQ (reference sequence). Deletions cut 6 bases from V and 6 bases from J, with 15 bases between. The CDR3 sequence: CASSLQGFANTIYF. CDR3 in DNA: TGTGCCAGCAGTCTACAGGGTTTTGCAAACACCATATATTTT.

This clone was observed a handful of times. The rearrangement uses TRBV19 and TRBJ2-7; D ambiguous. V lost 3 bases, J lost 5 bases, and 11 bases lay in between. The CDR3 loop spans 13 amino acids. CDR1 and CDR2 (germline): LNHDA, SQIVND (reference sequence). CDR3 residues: CASSMGLLDEQYF. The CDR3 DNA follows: TGTGCCAGTAGTATGGGCCTACTTGACGAGCAGTACTTC.

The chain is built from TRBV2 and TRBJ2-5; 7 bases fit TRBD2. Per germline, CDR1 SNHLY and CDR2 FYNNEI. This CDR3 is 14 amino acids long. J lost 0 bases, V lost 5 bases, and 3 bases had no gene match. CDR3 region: CASSWGTNQETQYF. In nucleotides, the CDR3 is TGTGCCAGCAGTTGGGGGACTAACCAAGAGACCCAGTACTTC.

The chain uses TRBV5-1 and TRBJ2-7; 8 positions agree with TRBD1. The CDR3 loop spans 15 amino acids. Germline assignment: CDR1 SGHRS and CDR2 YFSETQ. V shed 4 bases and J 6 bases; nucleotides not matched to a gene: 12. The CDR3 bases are TGCGCCAGCAGCGGGACAGGTCTTAGTTCCGGCGAGCAGTACTTC. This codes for CASSGTGLSSGEQYF.

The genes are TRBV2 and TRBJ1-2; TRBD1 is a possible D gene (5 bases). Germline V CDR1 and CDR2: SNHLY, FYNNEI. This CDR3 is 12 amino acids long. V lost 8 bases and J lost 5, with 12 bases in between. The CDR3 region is CASGLRQYGYTF. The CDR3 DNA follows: TGTGCCAGCGGACTTCGACAGTATGGCTACACCTTC.

The CDR3 DNA reads as TGCGCCAGCAGCCATCTTGAGGGGGCCTACGAGCAGTACTTC. Amino acids: CASSHLEGAYEQYF. This chain connects TRBV4-1 to TRBJ2-7, with D possibly being TRBD1 (6 bases). The CDR3 runs to 14 residues. CDR1 is MGHRA and CDR2 is YSYEKL in the germline V gene. V was trimmed by 3 bases and J by 2 bases, leaving 11 bases between them.

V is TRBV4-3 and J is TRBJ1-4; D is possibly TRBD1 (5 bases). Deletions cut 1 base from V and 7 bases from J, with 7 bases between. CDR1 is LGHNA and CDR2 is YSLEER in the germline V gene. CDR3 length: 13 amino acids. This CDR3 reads CASSQVGVEKLFF. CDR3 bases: TGCGCCAGCAGCCAAGTGGGGGTTGAAAAACTGTTTTTT.

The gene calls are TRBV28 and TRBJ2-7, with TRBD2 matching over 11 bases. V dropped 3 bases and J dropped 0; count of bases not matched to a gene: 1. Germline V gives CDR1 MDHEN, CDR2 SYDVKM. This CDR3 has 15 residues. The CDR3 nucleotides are TGTGCCAGCAGTTTTCTAGCGGGGGGCTCCTACGAGCAGTACTTC. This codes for CASSFLAGGSYEQYF.

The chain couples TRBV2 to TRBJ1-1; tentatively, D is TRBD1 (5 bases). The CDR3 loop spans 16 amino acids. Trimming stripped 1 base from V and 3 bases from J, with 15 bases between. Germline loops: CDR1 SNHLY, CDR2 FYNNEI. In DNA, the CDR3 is TGTGCCAGCAGTGAAGAACAGGTTATTGAGGACACTGAAGCTTTCTTT. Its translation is CASSEEQVIEDTEAFF.

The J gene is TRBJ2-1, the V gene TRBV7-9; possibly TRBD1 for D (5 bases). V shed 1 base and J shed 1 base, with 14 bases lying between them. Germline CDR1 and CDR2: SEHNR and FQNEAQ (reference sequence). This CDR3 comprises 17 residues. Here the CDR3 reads CASSLGILQESYNEQFF. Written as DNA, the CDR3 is TGTGCCAGCAGCTTAGGGATTTTACAGGAATCCTACAATGAGCAGTTCTTC.